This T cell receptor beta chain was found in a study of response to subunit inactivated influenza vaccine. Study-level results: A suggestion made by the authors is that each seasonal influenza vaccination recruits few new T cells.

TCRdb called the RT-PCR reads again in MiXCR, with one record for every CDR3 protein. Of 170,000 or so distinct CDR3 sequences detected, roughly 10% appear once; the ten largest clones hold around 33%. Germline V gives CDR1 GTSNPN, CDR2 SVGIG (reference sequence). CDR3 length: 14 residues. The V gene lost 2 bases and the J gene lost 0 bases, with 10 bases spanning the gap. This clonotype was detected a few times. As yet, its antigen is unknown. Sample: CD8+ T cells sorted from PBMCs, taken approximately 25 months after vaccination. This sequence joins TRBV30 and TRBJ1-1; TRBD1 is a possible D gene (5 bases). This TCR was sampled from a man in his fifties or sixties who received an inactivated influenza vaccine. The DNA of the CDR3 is TGTGCCTGGAGTAGACAGATCATGAACACTGAAGCTTTCTTT. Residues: CAWSRQIMNTEAFF. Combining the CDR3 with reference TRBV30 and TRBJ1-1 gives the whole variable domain SQTIHQWPATLVQPVGSPLSLECTVEGTSNPNLYWYRQAAGRGLQLLFYSVGIGQISSEVPQNLSASRPQDRQFILSSKKLLLSDSGFYLCAWSRQIMNTEAFFGQGTRLTVV.